These 28 T cell receptor beta chains came from one sample sequenced in a study of beta chain features in type 1 diabetes. Notes on the study in general: Type 1 diabetes patients had TCRB CDR3s that were shorter (moderately but significantly so) in all four CD4+ subsets.

As every portion of the isolated RNA was reverse transcribed, the sequencing read expressed TCRB transcripts. TCRdb's copy holds only in-frame clones and misses some; the assay was immunoSEQ multiplex PCR. Of 600,000 or so clones listed, over 12% are singletons. These receptors' antigens are unknown. Sequences were obtained from naive CD4+ T cells from blood. The source is a man aged 18-30 years with type 1 diabetes.

V usage is TRBV7-2 and J usage is TRBJ2-7; tentatively, D is TRBD2 (5 bases). Germline V gene sequence: CDR1 SGHTA, CDR2 FQGNSA. The CDR3 loop spans 14 amino acids. Between the trimmed V and J ends, which lost 4 bases and 2 bases, there was a span of 12 bases. CDR3 amino acids: CASSSYRGTYEQYF. The CDR3 DNA reads TGTGCCAGCAGCTCCTACAGAGGGACCTACGAGCAGTACTTC.

V usage is TRBV4-1 and J usage is TRBJ2-1; D may be TRBD2 (6 bases). The CDR3 length is 16 residues. Looked up from germline, CDR1 is MGHRA and CDR2 is YSYEKL. Trimming cost V 5 bases and J 5 bases, with 19 bases left between them. The CDR3 nucleotides are TGCGCCAGCAGCACCTACCCCCGGGACTCAAACAATGAGCAGTTCTTC. Its translation is CASSTYPRDSNNEQFF.

This clone was seen a few times. The chain joins TRBV4-3 to TRBJ2-1; D is uncertain. Germline-derived CDR1 and CDR2 are LGHNA and YSLEER. The CDR3 consists of 13 residues. The V and J ends lost 4 bases and 6 bases respectively, with 10 bases between them. This chain's CDR3 is CASSLSASNEQFF. The DNA for the CDR3 is TGCGCCAGCAGCCTCTCGGCTTCCAATGAGCAGTTCTTC.

This clone was picked up a small number of times. The chain joins TRBV25-1 to TRBJ1-3; D remains ambiguous. The CDR3 runs to 14 residues. Trimming took 9 bases from V and 3 from J, leaving 15 bases between them. Germline values: CDR1 MGHDK, CDR2 SYGVNS. The CDR3 region is CASSGPGFGNTIYF. The CDR3 region has the DNA TGTGCCAGTTCCGGGCCGGGATTTGGAAACACCATATATTTT.

This chain joins TRBV27 and TRBJ2-2; unclear D gene. Germline V gene lookup returns CDR1 MNHEY and CDR2 SMNVEV (reference sequence). The V and J ends lost 3 bases and 2 bases respectively, with 13 bases between them. The CDR3 has 16 amino acids. CDR3 DNA sequence: TGTGCCAGCAGTTTCCGGGCCCCTACAAACACCGGGGAGCTGTTTTTT. It codes for CASSFRAPTNTGELFF.

This clone was seen only a few times. The CDR3 loop is CAWRVRGPETQYF. The CDR3, as DNA: TGTGCCTGGAGGGTCAGGGGGCCAGAGACCCAGTACTTC. The chain combines TRBV30 with TRBJ2-5; 8 bases align to TRBD1. The CDR3 extends over 13 amino acids. Trimming took 3 bases from V and 4 from J; bases not matched to a gene: 4. Germline V lookup: CDR1 GTSNPN, CDR2 SVGIG (reference sequence).

The chain employs TRBV11-2 and TRBJ2-7; either TRBD1 or TRBD2 may supply D (5 bases each). CDR3 size: 15 residues. CDR1 is SGHAT and CDR2 is FQNNGV in the germline V gene. Trimming took off 3 bases at V and 3 bases at J, with 15 bases between the two ends. CDR3 loop: CASSFGGQGIYEQYF. The CDR3 DNA follows: TGTGCCAGCAGCTTCGGAGGTCAGGGTATCTACGAGCAGTACTTC.

This chain links TRBV30 with TRBJ1-2; no clear D. The CDR3 consists of 12 residues. Trimming shortened V by 8 bases and J by 1 base, and 11 bases separated the two germline ends. Germline V gives CDR1 GTSNPN, CDR2 SVGIG (reference sequence). This CDR3 reads CANSDGNYGYTF. In nucleotides, the CDR3 is TGTGCCAACTCGGACGGTAACTATGGCTACACCTTC. Complete variable domain (other parts from reference TRBV30 and TRBJ1-2): SQTIHQWPATLVQPVGSPLSLECTVEGTSNPNLYWYRQAAGRGLQLLFYSVGIGQISSEVPQNLSASRPQDRQFILSSKKLLLSDSGFYLCANSDGNYGYTFGSGTRLTVV.

This clone has more than one count but fewer than ten. The chain recombines TRBV20-1 with TRBJ2-1; D ambiguous. V was clipped by 8 bases and J by 11 bases, with 10 bases between them. Per germline, CDR1 DFQATT and CDR2 SNEGSKA (reference sequence). This CDR3 contains 9 residues. As DNA, the CDR3 is TGCAGTCCCCTATATCAGCAGTTCTTC. Protein: CSPLYQQFF.

This clone showed up just a few times. The V gene is TRBV2, the J gene TRBJ2-1; tentatively, D is TRBD2 (5 bases). Germline V CDR1 and CDR2: SNHLY, FYNNEI. This CDR3 region has 14 residues. V lost 5 bases, J lost 2 bases, and 10 bases lay in between. The CDR3 here is CASSTLGTYNEQFF. The CDR3 bases are TGTGCCAGCAGTACCCTCGGGACCTACAATGAGCAGTTCTTC.

This clone was counted only a few times. This chain uses TRBV5-4 with TRBJ2-5; D remains unclear. Gene TRBJ2-7 matches the end of the DNA better, so the J call may be wrong. This CDR3 comprises 12 residues. Germline V lookup: CDR1 SGHNT, CDR2 YYREEE (reference sequence). The CDR3 region has the DNA TGTGCCAGCAGCTTGGAGAGCGACGAGCAGTACTTC. This encodes CASSLESDEQYF.

This clone occurred a few times. This chain links TRBV13 with TRBJ2-1; 12 bases agree with TRBD2. Trimming removed 5 bases from V and 10 bases from J; junction bases left unmatched: 15. The CDR3 loop spans 17 amino acids. Germline V gene lookup returns CDR1 PRHDT and CDR2 FYEKMQ (reference sequence). The CDR3 coding sequence is TGTGCCAGCAGCCTCCGCCCGACTAGCGGGGGCCGGGGCGAGCAGTTCTTC. This translates into CASSLRPTSGGRGEQFF. The full variable domain, with the rest looked up from reference TRBV13 and TRBJ2-1, is AAGVIQSPRHLIKEKRETATLKCYPIPRHDTVYWYQQGPGQDPQFLISFYEKMQSDKGSIPDRFSAQQFSDYHSELNMSSLELGDSALYFCASSLRPTSGGRGEQFFGPGTRLTVL.

Only a few counts were recorded for this clone. The rearrangement joins TRBV25-1 to TRBJ2-7; D unresolved. With 2 bases removed from V and 3 bases from J, the gap between germline ends came to 20 bases. The CDR3 covers 17 residues. Germline assignment: CDR1 MGHDK and CDR2 SYGVNS. The CDR3 DNA follows: TGTGCCAGCAGTGAAGGGCGGATGCCGACAAAACACTACGAGCAGTACTTC. Protein: CASSEGRMPTKHYEQYF.

The gene calls are TRBV18 and TRBJ2-5, with D possibly called TRBD1 or TRBD2 (6 bases each). Trimming removed 3 bases from V and 5 bases from J, with 16 bases in between. Germline values: CDR1 KGHSH, CDR2 LQKENI. The CDR3 is 15 amino acids. Written as DNA, the CDR3 is TGTGCCAGCTCACCCCCCGGAGGGGGTTTTGAGACCCAGTACTTC. Protein: CASSPPGGGFETQYF.

Only a few counts were recorded for this clone. The V and J genes are TRBV4-3 and TRBJ1-5; 11 bases agree with TRBD1. This CDR3 contains 16 residues. Germline CDR1 is LGHNA and CDR2 is YSLEER. Trimming took 4 bases from V and 3 from J; bases not matched to a gene: 5. The DNA for the CDR3 is TGCGCCAGCAGCCCCGGGACAGGGGGAGCCAATCAGCCCCAGCATTTT. Its translation is CASSPGTGGANQPQHF.

This clone was seen only a few times. J is TRBJ2-3 and V is TRBV11-2; 9 bases fit TRBD1. Germline CDR1 SGHAT, CDR2 FQNNGV. The V segment lost 6 bases and the J segment 5 bases; nucleotides outside the gene matches: 6. The CDR3 covers 14 residues. The CDR3 protein is CASRLQGAEDTQYF. CDR3 sequence (DNA): TGTGCCAGCAGATTACAGGGGGCCGAAGATACGCAGTATTTT. The variable domain in full, with the rest retrieved from reference TRBV11-2 and TRBJ2-3, is EAGVAQSPRYKIIEKRQSVAFWCNPISGHATLYWYQQILGQGPKLLIQFQNNGVVDDSQLPKDRFSAERLKGVDSTLKIQPAKLEDSAVYLCASRLQGAEDTQYFGPGTRLTVL.

This clone was found a few times. CDR3 region: CASSAEVGINIQYF. The DNA for the CDR3 is TGTGCCAGCAGTGCGGAGGTAGGGATAAACATTCAGTACTTC. This chain uses TRBV2 with TRBJ2-4; D may be TRBD2 (5 bases). Germline values: CDR1 SNHLY, CDR2 FYNNEI. CDR3 size: 14 residues. Trimming removed 4 bases from V and 6 bases from J, with 13 bases in between.

The genes are TRBV9 and TRBJ1-5; TRBD1 aligns across 7 bases. The germline CDR1 and CDR2 sequences are SGDLS and YYNGEE. The CDR3 has 15 amino acids. With V trimmed by 2 bases and J by 3 bases, 5 bases remained unmatched. CDR3 loop: CASSVQGGLNQPQHF. For the CDR3, the DNA is TGTGCCAGCAGCGTTCAGGGGGGCCTCAATCAGCCCCAGCATTTT.

V usage is TRBV7-9 and J usage is TRBJ1-1; TRBD1 is a possible D gene (5 bases). The CDR3 has 16 amino acids. The ends were cut back, 5 bases at V and 1 base at J, with 17 bases in the middle. Germline lookup yields CDR1 SEHNR and CDR2 FQNEAQ (reference sequence). CDR3 nucleotides: TGTGCCAGCAGCCCCGGACGGGGCCTTTGGAACACTGAAGCTTTCTTT. It yields the protein CASSPGRGLWNTEAFF.

This clone was seen more than once but under ten times. This chain links TRBV7-9 with TRBJ2-1; no firm D call. This CDR3 spans 13 amino acids. CDR1 is SEHNR, CDR2 FQNEAQ, per germline (reference sequence). Trimming took 3 bases from V and 8 from J, leaving 11 bases between them. CDR3 loop: CASSFSSSHEQFF. In DNA, the CDR3 is TGTGCCAGCAGCTTTAGTAGCTCGCATGAGCAGTTCTTC.

V gene TRBV2 combines with J gene TRBJ1-4; D gene uncertain. The V end lost 1 base, the J end lost 2 bases, and 8 bases lay between the germline ends. This CDR3 has 15 amino acids. Germline V lookup: CDR1 SNHLY, CDR2 FYNNEI. The CDR3 coding sequence is TGTGCCAGCAGTGAAGGAGGGATCACTAATGAAAAACTGTTTTTT. Translation: CASSEGGITNEKLFF. Using reference TRBV2 and TRBJ1-4 for the parts outside the CDR3, the full variable domain is EPEVTQTPSHQVTQMGQEVILRCVPISNHLYFYWYRQILGQKVEFLVSFYNNEISEKSEIFDDQFSVERPDGSNFTLKIRSTKLEDSAMYFCASSEGGITNEKLFFGSGTQLSVL.

This chain uses TRBV7-9 with TRBJ2-5, with a weak D call TRBD2 (6 bases). The CDR3 contains 13 residues. Trimming pared 5 bases from V and 1 base from J, leaving 8 bases between. Per germline, CDR1 SEHNR and CDR2 FQNEAQ (reference sequence). CDR3 sequence: CASSRDFQETQYF. DNA of the CDR3: TGTGCCAGCAGCCGGGACTTCCAAGAGACCCAGTACTTC. The whole variable domain, remainder taken from reference TRBV7-9 and TRBJ2-5, is DTGVSQNPRHKITKRGQNVTFRCDPISEHNRLYWYRQTLGQGPEFLTYFQNEAQLEKSRLLSDRFSAERPKGSFSTLEIQRTEQGDSAMYLCASSRDFQETQYFGPGTRLLVL.

This clone was seen more than once but under ten times. The chain links TRBV28 to TRBJ2-5; TRBD2 might be the D (5 bases). The CDR3 is 15 residues long. Trimming pared 4 bases from V and 2 bases from J, leaving 14 bases between. The germline V gene encodes CDR1 MDHEN and CDR2 SYDVKM. DNA for the CDR3: TGTGCCAGCAGTTCCGGTAGGCGGGTGCAAGAGACCCAGTACTTC. Protein: CASSSGRRVQETQYF.

This clone was observed a handful of times. DNA for the CDR3: TGTGCCAGCAGCTTAGTTCAGGAGCAGTACTTC. It is translated as CASSLVQEQYF. V is TRBV7-9 and J is TRBJ2-7, with D hard to call. The V end lost 1 base, the J end lost 7 bases, and 5 bases lay between the germline ends. Germline CDR1 is SEHNR and CDR2 is FQNEAQ (reference sequence). The CDR3 is 11 amino acids.

The CDR3 loop reads CASSQWHF. The CDR3, as DNA: TGTGCCAGCAGTCAATGGCATTTT. The rearrangement links TRBV6-7 to TRBJ1-5; D is unresolved. TRBV6-7 is given ORF status, its function remaining uncertain. V dropped 5 bases and J dropped 15 bases, with 5 bases sitting between them. This CDR3 contains 8 residues.

The chain is built from TRBV25-1 and TRBJ1-2, with D perhaps matching TRBD1 (5 bases). Germline V gene data show CDR1 as MGHDK and CDR2 as SYGVNS. V dropped 8 bases and J dropped 8 bases, with 9 bases sitting between them. The CDR3 has 10 residues. CDR3 loop: CASFDSGYTF. The CDR3 coding sequence is TGTGCCAGCTTTGACAGCGGCTACACCTTC.

This chain joins TRBV5-4 and TRBJ1-2; TRBD1 is a possible D gene (6 bases). The CDR3 loop spans 14 amino acids. The V end lost 1 base, the J end lost 8 bases, and 15 bases lay between the germline ends. Germline V gives CDR1 SGHNT, CDR2 YYREEE (reference sequence). The CDR3 loop reads CASSLISGESGYTF. The CDR3 DNA sequence: TGTGCCAGCAGCTTGATCTCAGGGGAGAGCGGCTACACCTTC.

This clone occurred a few times. V and J are TRBV29-1 and TRBJ2-7; 7 nucleotides match TRBD1. Trimming took 6 bases from V and 3 from J; bases not matched to a gene: 11. The CDR3 sequence is 14 residues long. Germline V gives CDR1 SQVTM, CDR2 ANQGSEA. CDR3 protein: CSVVPGQLNYEQYF. In DNA form, the CDR3 reads TGCAGCGTCGTTCCGGGACAGCTTAACTACGAGCAGTACTTC.